This TCR beta chain came from a study of T cell responses to AZD1222 COVID-19 vaccine. A note on this clone: Its antigen is undetermined.

TCRdb keeps only in-frame clones here, not all; method: immunoSEQ multiplex PCR. Seen here are 120,000 or so clones, around 83% observed once, and the top ten hold roughly a quarter. Study-level points and caveats: Clonal diversity was possibly underestimated, and white British individuals and females predominated among donors. Repertoires were obtained only post-peak T cell response.

The source is an adult who received the AZD1222 COVID-19 vaccine. The sequencing used peripheral blood, collected 28 days after the second AZD1222 dose.

The CDR3 reads CASSILWAAKNIQYF. The CDR3, as DNA: TGTGCCAGTAGTATATTATGGGCGGCCAAAAACATTCAGTACTTC. The rearrangement links TRBV19 to TRBJ2-4; D gene ambiguous. This CDR3 comprises 15 residues. The germline V and J ends were trimmed by 2 bases and 1 base, with 9 bases remaining between them. Germline lookup yields CDR1 LNHDA and CDR2 SQIVND (reference sequence).